This T cell receptor (beta chain) was identified during a study of T-cell reconstitution after alpha-beta-depleted transplantation in children. Study-level points and caveats: A year post-transplant, T-cell counts and diversity derived mostly from newly produced T cells. Expanded clones from the graft, numbering several hundred, reportedly supplied alpha-beta T cells about two months after transplant. Elevated TCRbeta diversity at day 60 was traced, in some patients, to surviving recipient T cells and thymic progenitors.

This clonotype was seen a few times. Its matching antigen is unknown. A TCRbeta library incorporating unique molecular identifiers was prepared. TCRdb passed the PCR reads through MiXCR, listing each CDR3 protein once. Of about 980,000 distinct CDR3 sequences listed, 25% to 35% were seen once; the top ten hold 25% to 35%. The V gene lost 3 bases and the J gene lost 5 bases, with 13 bases spanning the gap. The CDR3 is made up of 15 amino acids. Per the germline V gene, CDR1 is MGHDK and CDR2 is SYGVNS. The sequencing used PBMCs, mostly from graft donor cells, collected 360 days after TCRalphabeta/CD19-depleted stem cell transplant. The source is a boy younger than two who had a stem cell transplant for SCID, so the T cells may come from the graft donor. The chain carries TRBV25-1 and TRBJ1-4, with D possibly TRBD1 on 5 matching bases. The CDR3 spells CASSDSWRTNEKLFF. The CDR3 DNA reads TGTGCCAGCAGTGATTCGTGGAGGACAAATGAAAAACTGTTTTTT.